The next 3 T cell receptor beta chains were all read from a single sample in a study of CD8+ T cells in alopecia areata. Extracted from the samples, RNA was reverse transcribed into cDNA to serve as the sequencing template. Sequencing used immunoSEQ multiplex PCR; TCRdb keeps in-frame clones, though not all of them. The sample carries about 130,000 clones, roughly 61% recorded once. This material consisted of CD4+ T cells sorted from blood, taken at week 0. The source of these receptors is a human donor with alopecia areata.

V and J are TRBV6-4 and TRBJ1-4, with D possibly TRBD1 on 5 matching bases. The length of the CDR3 is 14 residues. Germline V gene lookup returns CDR1 MRHNA and CDR2 SNTAGT. Trimming stripped 5 bases from V and 10 bases from J, with 17 bases between. Here the CDR3 reads CASSPDRMVGKLFF. The CDR3 DNA is TGTGCCAGCAGTCCCGACAGAATGGTTGGAAAACTGTTTTTT.

This chain uses TRBV25-1 with TRBJ2-7, with D possibly being TRBD2 (6 bases). The J call may not be correct, given that the DNA end is closer to TRBJ2-1. The CDR3 contains 17 residues. Germline CDR1 and CDR2: MGHDK and SYGVNS. CDR3 residues: CASSEAPSSAYSYEQFF. DNA for the CDR3: TGTGCCAGCAGTGAAGCTCCCTCTAGCGCGTACTCCTACGAGCAGTTCTTC.

The V call is TRBV19, the J call TRBJ1-5; 7 bases align to TRBD1. The CDR3 is 16 amino acids. With 6 bases clipped from V and 0 bases from J, the junction kept 8 bases outside the gene matches. The germline V gene encodes CDR1 LNHDA and CDR2 SQIVND (reference sequence). The CDR3 loop is CASSATGDNSNQPQHF. The DNA for the CDR3 is TGTGCCAGTAGCGCTACAGGGGACAATAGCAATCAGCCCCAGCATTTT.